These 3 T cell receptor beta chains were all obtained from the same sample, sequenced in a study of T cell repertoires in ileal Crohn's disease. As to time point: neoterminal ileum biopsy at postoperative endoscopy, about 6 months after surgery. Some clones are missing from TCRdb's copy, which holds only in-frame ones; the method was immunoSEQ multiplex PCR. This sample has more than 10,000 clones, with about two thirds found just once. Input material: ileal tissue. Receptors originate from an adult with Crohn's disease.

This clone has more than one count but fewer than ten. As DNA, the CDR3 is TGTGCCAGCAGCTTAGGGCAGGGAAATCCCGGGGAGCTGTTTTTT. Residues: CASSLGQGNPGELFF. V and J are TRBV11-3 and TRBJ2-2; TRBD1 is a possible D gene (5 bases). Germline V gives CDR1 SGHNT, CDR2 YENEEA. The V end lost 1 base, the J end lost 6 bases, and 12 bases lay between the germline ends. The CDR3 length is 15 residues.

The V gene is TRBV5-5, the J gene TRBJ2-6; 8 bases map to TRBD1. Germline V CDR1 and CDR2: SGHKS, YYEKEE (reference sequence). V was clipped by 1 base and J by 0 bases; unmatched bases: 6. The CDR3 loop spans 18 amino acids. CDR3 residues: CASSLMGQASSGANVLTF. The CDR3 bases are TGTGCCAGCAGCTTGATGGGACAGGCGAGCTCTGGGGCCAACGTCCTGACTTTC.

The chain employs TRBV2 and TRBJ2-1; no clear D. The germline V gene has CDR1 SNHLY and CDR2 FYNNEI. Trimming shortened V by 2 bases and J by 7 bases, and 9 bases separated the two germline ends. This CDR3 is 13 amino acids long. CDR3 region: CASSENSENEQFF. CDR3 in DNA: TGTGCCAGCAGTGAAAATTCGGAGAATGAGCAGTTCTTC.